This T cell receptor beta chain was profiled in a study of T cells after yellow fever vaccination. The study's findings and limits: Most clones from primary vaccination were detected again post-booster (about 95% CD4, roughly 90% CD8). A limited proportion of clonotypes was detected within both the CD4 and CD8 compartments. Any FACS-sorted repertoire could hold abundant clonotypes that contaminate it from the bulk population.

A process of 5'RACE template switching, which added a universal primer site and UMIs, was used to make TCR cDNA. One entry per CDR3 protein results from TCRdb running MiXCR on the 5' RACE reads. The table includes about 160,000 distinct CDR3 sequences, approximately 9.7% detected once. Points on this clonotype: Its antigen is still unknown.

Germline V lookup: CDR1 DFQATT, CDR2 SNEGSKA (reference sequence). Trimming took off 7 bases at V and 8 bases at J, with 12 bases between the two ends. The CDR3 extends over 11 amino acids. The rearrangement links TRBV20-1 to TRBJ2-1, with a tentative D call TRBD2 (5 bases). The clonotype was recovered from a man in his late teens or twenties who received the YFV17D yellow fever vaccine. The sample in question was CD8+ T cells sorted from PBMCs, obtained 45 days after the yellow fever booster vaccination. The DNA for the CDR3 is TGCAGTGTGACTAAGGGAGATGAGCAGTTCTTC. It translates to CSVTKGDEQFF.